This paragraph covers one T cell receptor (beta chain) sequence. The antigen is unknown. Each CDR3 protein gets one entry after TCRdb re-called the reads with MiXCR. The sample shows fewer than 850,000 distinct CDR3 sequences, almost 30% of them seen only once. The germline CDR1 and CDR2 sequences are MGHRA and YSYEKL. With 6 bases clipped from V and 1 base from J, the junction kept 12 bases outside the gene matches. The CDR3 extends over 17 amino acids. This sample stems from a study of T cell repertoires in cytomegalovirus infection. On the study more broadly: Public TCR beta signature analysis indicated the presence of both CMV infection and matching HLA type.

Study-wide results and caveats: Cumulative public TCR beta family frequency identified CMV carriers with the relevant HLA. HLA-C-restricted CMV-specific TCR beta clonotypes prevailed in the ex vivo response.

Sequencing was performed on cultured CD8+ T cells from PBMCs, taken from culture after CMV antigen stimulation. The chain is built from TRBV4-1 and TRBJ2-1, with TRBD2 identical over 7 bases. This receptor was obtained from a human donor in good health (CMV status not recorded). Some clones in this sample may be carry-over from other donors' samples. CDR3 nucleotide sequence: TGCGCCAGCAGTCCCCCCCGGCGGGGGAATTCCTACAATGAGCAGTTCTTC. Encoded protein: CASSPPRRGNSYNEQFF.